This TCR beta chain was recovered during a study of response to subunit inactivated influenza vaccine. The sample holds many counts of this clonotype. TCRdb re-derived calls from the RT-PCR reads in MiXCR, one entry per CDR3 protein. This sample yields 170,000 or so distinct CDR3 sequences, of which roughly a tenth are seen a single time; around 40% belongs to the top ten. The length of the CDR3 is 17 residues. Trimming stripped 5 bases from V and 0 bases from J, with 18 bases between. Germline assignment: CDR1 MNHNS and CDR2 SASEGT. The source is a man aged 50 to 75 who received an inactivated influenza vaccine. The rearrangement links TRBV6-1 to TRBJ2-3; unclear D gene. Source: CD8+ T cells sorted from PBMCs, taken around 25 months after vaccination. CDR3 sequence (DNA): TGTGCCAGCAGTCCCCTCTCACGGGCGGAGAGCACAGATACGCAGTATTTT. Amino acid sequence: CASSPLSRAESTDTQYF.